Listed below are T cell receptor beta chains from one sample, sequenced in a study of long-term antiretroviral therapy in people with HIV. Assay used: immunoSEQ multiplex PCR; TCRdb lists only in-frame clones, some missing. The sample contains around 25,000 clones, about 95% of which appear only once. Sequenced here: unsorted PBMCs, sampled around 5 years after starting antiretroviral therapy. Receptors were obtained from a woman in her forties or fifties with HIV. CDR3s include the opening cysteine and the closing phenylalanine or tryptophan. A D gene is named only where the DNA matches it firmly. Where a row states a size, it is once, few, many or the class of an expanded clone; other rows omit it.

j_gene: TRBJ2-3; abundance: -; d_gene: TRBD2; v_gene: TRBV28; CDR3nt: TGTGCCAGCAGTCTAGCGGGAGAAGGGGCAGATACGCAGTATTTT; CDR3aa: CASSLAGEGADTQYF
j_gene: TRBJ2-7; abundance: -; d_gene: TRBD2; v_gene: TRBV4-3; CDR3nt: TGCGCCAGCAGCCAAGGATCCACACTAGCGGGGGGGTACGAGCAGTACTTC; CDR3aa: CASSQGSTLAGGYEQYF
j_gene: TRBJ2-5; abundance: -; d_gene: TRBD2; v_gene: TRBV2; CDR3nt: TGTGCCAGCGTTCGGCGGGAGGGTGGAGAGACCCAGTACTTC; CDR3aa: CASVRREGGETQYF
j_gene: TRBJ2-3; abundance: -; d_gene: -; v_gene: TRBV29-1; CDR3nt: TGCAGCGTTGCGGGGGTTTGGTCAGATACGCAGTATTTT; CDR3aa: CSVAGVWSDTQYF
j_gene: TRBJ2-2; abundance: -; d_gene: -; v_gene: TRBV6-1; CDR3nt: TGTGCCAGCAGTGCGTGGACAGACAACACCGGGGAGCTGTTTTTT; CDR3aa: CASSAWTDNTGELFF
j_gene: TRBJ2-1; abundance: -; d_gene: -; v_gene: TRBV7-7; CDR3nt: TGTGCCAGCAGCTTATCTCTCTACAATGAGCAGTTCTTC; CDR3aa: CASSLSLYNEQFF
j_gene: TRBJ2-7; abundance: -; d_gene: -; v_gene: TRBV6-5; CDR3nt: TGTGCCAGCAGTTATCTCAGCGGGTCCTACGAGCAGTACTTC; CDR3aa: CASSYLSGSYEQYF
j_gene: TRBJ2-2; abundance: -; d_gene: TRBD2; v_gene: TRBV6-1; CDR3nt: TGTGCCAGCCCTAGCGGGAGTCTGGACACCGGGGAGCTGTTTTTT; CDR3aa: CASPSGSLDTGELFF
j_gene: TRBJ2-3; abundance: -; d_gene: TRBD1; v_gene: TRBV7-3; CDR3nt: TGTGCCAGCAGCTTAACGGGACAGAGCACAGATACGCAGTATTTT; CDR3aa: CASSLTGQSTDTQYF
j_gene: TRBJ2-1; abundance: once; d_gene: TRBD2; v_gene: TRBV6-5; CDR3nt: TGTGCCAGCAGTTGGGGGACTAGCGGGACCTACAATGAGCAGTTCTTC; CDR3aa: CASSWGTSGTYNEQFF
j_gene: TRBJ2-5; abundance: -; d_gene: TRBD2; v_gene: TRBV11-2; CDR3nt: TGTGCCAGCAGCACGGGACTAGCGGGAGGAGTAGAGACCCAGTACTTC; CDR3aa: CASSTGLAGGVETQYF
j_gene: TRBJ2-3; abundance: few; d_gene: TRBD2; v_gene: TRBV27; CDR3nt: TGTGCCAGCAGGTCTAGCGGGACAGGCACAGATACGCAGTATTTT; CDR3aa: CASRSSGTGTDTQYF
j_gene: TRBJ2-1; abundance: -; d_gene: -; v_gene: TRBV2; CDR3nt: TGTGCCAGCAGTGAAGATGGGGGAGCGCAGTTCTTC; CDR3aa: CASSEDGGAQFF
j_gene: TRBJ2-7; abundance: -; d_gene: -; v_gene: TRBV28; CDR3nt: TGTGCCAGCAGTTTAACAGGTGGAACTTTCTACGAGCAGTACTTC; CDR3aa: CASSLTGGTFYEQYF
j_gene: TRBJ1-1; abundance: -; d_gene: -; v_gene: TRBV11-2; CDR3nt: TGTGCCAGCAGCTTAGGAGGGGCGGCTTTCTTT; CDR3aa: CASSLGGAAFF
j_gene: TRBJ2-7; abundance: -; d_gene: TRBD2; v_gene: TRBV7-9; CDR3nt: TGTGCCAGCAGCTTAGTGGGATCCGGGACTAGGAGTAGCGAGCAGTACTTC; CDR3aa: CASSLVGSGTRSSEQYF
j_gene: TRBJ1-4; abundance: -; d_gene: -; v_gene: TRBV4-1; CDR3nt: TGCGCCAGCAGCCAGACCACGGGGGGACTGTTTTTT; CDR3aa: CASSQTTGGLFF
j_gene: TRBJ2-1; abundance: -; d_gene: TRBD1; v_gene: TRBV4-1; CDR3nt: TGCGCCAGCAGCCAAGATCCAGGGGGAAGCGCCTATGAGCAGTTCTTC; CDR3aa: CASSQDPGGSAYEQFF
j_gene: TRBJ2-3; abundance: once; d_gene: -; v_gene: TRBV10-3; CDR3nt: TGTGCCATCAGTGAGGGGGCGGCAGATACGCAGTATTTT; CDR3aa: CAISEGAADTQYF
j_gene: TRBJ1-1; abundance: -; d_gene: -; v_gene: TRBV29-1; CDR3nt: TGCAGCGTTGAACCCGTAGATGGGGTTTTGAACACTGAAGCTTTCTTT; CDR3aa: CSVEPVDGVLNTEAFF
j_gene: TRBJ1-2; abundance: -; d_gene: -; v_gene: TRBV2; CDR3nt: TGTGCCAGCAGCCTACCTCTACGGGGGGCTAACTATGGCTACACCTTC; CDR3aa: CASSLPLRGANYGYTF
j_gene: TRBJ2-1; abundance: -; d_gene: -; v_gene: TRBV6-1; CDR3nt: TGTGCCAGCAGTGGGGTGGAGGTTCGCTACAATGAGCAGTTCTTC; CDR3aa: CASSGVEVRYNEQFF
j_gene: TRBJ2-7; abundance: -; d_gene: TRBD1; v_gene: TRBV5-1; CDR3nt: TGCGCCAGCAGCAGGGGACAGACCTACGAGCAGTACTTC; CDR3aa: CASSRGQTYEQYF
j_gene: TRBJ1-5; abundance: -; d_gene: TRBD1; v_gene: TRBV10-2; CDR3nt: TGCGCCAGCAGTGACCAGGGGGACGGAAGCAATCAGCCCCAGCATTTT; CDR3aa: CASSDQGDGSNQPQHF
j_gene: TRBJ2-2; abundance: -; d_gene: -; v_gene: TRBV7-9; CDR3nt: TGTGCCAGCAGCGGGGACGGTCGTCCCGGGGAGCTGTTTTTT; CDR3aa: CASSGDGRPGELFF
j_gene: TRBJ2-1; abundance: once; d_gene: TRBD2; v_gene: TRBV4-1; CDR3nt: TGCGCCAGCAGCCAGCTCTGGCGGGAGTACAATGAGCAGTTCTTC; CDR3aa: CASSQLWREYNEQFF
j_gene: TRBJ1-5; abundance: -; d_gene: -; v_gene: TRBV27; CDR3nt: TGTGCCAGCAGTTGGACATTCGGTCAGCCCCAGCATTTT; CDR3aa: CASSWTFGQPQHF
j_gene: TRBJ2-3; abundance: -; d_gene: TRBD2; v_gene: TRBV25-1; CDR3nt: TGTGCCAGCAGTGTGAGCGGGAGAGGAGATACGCAGTATTTT; CDR3aa: CASSVSGRGDTQYF
j_gene: TRBJ1-2; abundance: -; d_gene: TRBD1; v_gene: TRBV29-1; CDR3nt: TGCAGCGTGGGGACAGGGGGTGGCTACACCTTC; CDR3aa: CSVGTGGGYTF
j_gene: TRBJ1-4; abundance: -; d_gene: -; v_gene: TRBV6-5; CDR3nt: TGTGCCAGCAGTTACCGTGGGGATGAAAAACTGTTTTTT; CDR3aa: CASSYRGDEKLFF
j_gene: TRBJ1-1; abundance: -; d_gene: -; v_gene: TRBV5-1; CDR3nt: TGCGCCAGCAGCCAGGGGCCAACTGAAGCTTTCTTT; CDR3aa: CASSQGPTEAFF
j_gene: TRBJ2-2; abundance: -; d_gene: TRBD2; v_gene: TRBV2; CDR3nt: TGTGCCAGCATGCGGCGGGAGACAACCGGGGAGCTGTTTTTT; CDR3aa: CASMRRETTGELFF
j_gene: TRBJ2-2; abundance: -; d_gene: TRBD1; v_gene: TRBV29-1; CDR3nt: TGCAGCGTGCCCGGGACAGGGGGCGACACCGGGGAGCTGTTTTTT; CDR3aa: CSVPGTGGDTGELFF
j_gene: TRBJ1-4; abundance: -; d_gene: -; v_gene: TRBV13; CDR3nt: TGTGCCAGCAGCTTAGGACTGACAGCAACTAATGAAAAACTGTTTTTT; CDR3aa: CASSLGLTATNEKLFF
j_gene: TRBJ2-3; abundance: -; d_gene: TRBD1; v_gene: TRBV7-3; CDR3nt: TGTGCCAGCAGCTTGACAGGGGGGACTACAGATACGCAGTATTTT; CDR3aa: CASSLTGGTTDTQYF
j_gene: TRBJ2-7; abundance: -; d_gene: -; v_gene: TRBV7-2; CDR3nt: TGTGCCAGCAGCTTAGCTGGGGGGCTCTACGAGCAGTACTTC; CDR3aa: CASSLAGGLYEQYF
j_gene: TRBJ2-1; abundance: -; d_gene: -; v_gene: TRBV2; CDR3nt: TGTGCCAGCAGTGAGAGGCTAGTCGACAATGAGCAGTTCTTC; CDR3aa: CASSERLVDNEQFF
j_gene: TRBJ1-1; abundance: -; d_gene: -; v_gene: TRBV7-2; CDR3nt: TGTGCCAGCAGCTTAAACAGGGTGGCCGCTGAAGCTTTCTTT; CDR3aa: CASSLNRVAAEAFF
j_gene: TRBJ2-3; abundance: -; d_gene: TRBD2; v_gene: TRBV4-1; CDR3nt: TGCGCCAGCAGCCAATTCGCCCTCTTGACTAGCGGGTTGATCACAGATACGCAGTATTTT; CDR3aa: CASSQFALLTSGLITDTQYF
j_gene: TRBJ2-7; abundance: -; d_gene: TRBD1; v_gene: TRBV2; CDR3nt: TGTGCCAGCAGTGAAGAGACAGGGGACGGCTACGAGCAGTACTTC; CDR3aa: CASSEETGDGYEQYF
j_gene: TRBJ2-3; abundance: -; d_gene: -; v_gene: TRBV7-2; CDR3nt: TGTGCCAGCAGCTTAGGCACTTCCAGTTACACAGATACGCAGTATTTT; CDR3aa: CASSLGTSSYTDTQYF
j_gene: TRBJ1-3; abundance: -; d_gene: -; v_gene: TRBV7-9; CDR3nt: TGTGCCAGCAGCTTAGATTGGCTAGGTGGAAACACCATATATTTT; CDR3aa: CASSLDWLGGNTIYF
j_gene: TRBJ2-7; abundance: once; d_gene: TRBD1; v_gene: TRBV19; CDR3nt: TGTGCCAGTAGCTGGACAGGAAAATCCTACGAGCAGTACTTC; CDR3aa: CASSWTGKSYEQYF
j_gene: TRBJ2-3; abundance: -; d_gene: TRBD1; v_gene: TRBV10-2; CDR3nt: TGCGCCAGCAGGGCGACAGGGGATGGGACAGATACGCAGTATTTT; CDR3aa: CASRATGDGTDTQYF
j_gene: TRBJ2-7; abundance: once; d_gene: -; v_gene: TRBV7-9; CDR3nt: TGTGCCAGCAGCTTGACCTTAGCGGAACCTCACTACGAGCAGTACTTC; CDR3aa: CASSLTLAEPHYEQYF